One and the same sample provided the 6 T cell receptor beta chains below, sequenced in a study of breast tumors, draining lymph nodes, adjacent tissues. TCRdb independently ran MiXCR on the multiplex PCR reads; one entry per CDR3 protein. The table has 66,000 or so distinct CDR3 sequences, approximately 40% seen once. Sequenced sample: breast tumor tissue. The source is a female donor with breast cancer. Some clones in this sample may be carry-over from other donors' samples.

V is TRBV12-3 or TRBV12-4 and J is TRBJ1-5; 9 positions agree with TRBD1. V lost 7 bases, J lost 14 bases, and 12 bases stayed unmatched. This CDR3 is built from 13 residues. The CDR3 nucleotides read TGTGCCAGCACTCCGGGACAGGGAGACAATGAGCATTTT. It translates to CASTPGQGDNEHF.

This clonotype was seen many times. J is TRBJ1-3 and V is TRBV14, with 9 positions matching TRBD1. CDR1 and CDR2 (germline): SGHDN, FVKESK. The CDR3 sequence is 14 residues long. V shed 7 bases and J 7 bases; nucleotides not matched to a gene: 8. Written as DNA, the CDR3 is TGTGCCAGCACCGACCGGGACAGGGCTAACACCATATATTTT. This encodes CASTDRDRANTIYF.

Note on this clonotype: One junction end does not reproduce the germline sequence, and a read error may be involved. The chain combines TRBV4-1 with TRBJ2-1, with TRBD2 matching over 7 bases. The CDR3 consists of 16 residues. Per the germline V gene, CDR1 is MGHRA and CDR2 is YSYEKL. The CDR3 nucleotides are TGTGCCAGCAGCCGAGAACTAGCGACTTCCTACAATGAGCAGTTCTTC. Translation: CASSRELATSYNEQFF.

Many counts were recorded for this clonotype. V is TRBV7-2 and J is TRBJ1-5; D is unresolved. Germline V gene lookup returns CDR1 SGHTA and CDR2 FQGNSA. Trimming removed 5 bases from V and 2 bases from J, with 7 bases in between. CDR3 size: 13 residues. The CDR3 coding sequence is TGTGCCAGCAGCCCGGATCGCAATCAGCCCCAGCATTTT. Protein sequence: CASSPDRNQPQHF.

In this sample, this clonotype turned up many times. This chain uses TRBV13 with TRBJ1-3; perhaps TRBD1 as D (6 bases). Germline assignment: CDR1 PRHDT and CDR2 FYEKMQ (reference sequence). V gave up 2 bases and J gave up 5 bases, with 13 bases separating them. This CDR3 is built from 15 residues. CDR3 loop: CASSLKAGARNTIYF. In nucleotides, the CDR3 is TGTGCCAGCAGCTTAAAGGCAGGGGCGAGAAACACCATATATTTT. The complete variable domain, with remaining parts taken from reference TRBV13 and TRBJ1-3, reads AAGVIQSPRHLIKEKRETATLKCYPIPRHDTVYWYQQGPGQDPQFLISFYEKMQSDKGSIPDRFSAQQFSDYHSELNMSSLELGDSALYFCASSLKAGARNTIYFGEGSWLTVV.

This clonotype was seen repeatedly, ten times or more. The rearrangement joins TRBV19 to TRBJ2-5; 14 nucleotides match TRBD2. Germline CDR1 and CDR2: LNHDA and SQIVND (reference sequence). V was clipped by 7 bases and J by 5 bases; unmatched bases: 15. The CDR3 consists of 18 residues. CDR3 bases: TGTGCCAGTACCCCAGGGACTAGCGGGAGTGGGTATTCGGAGACCCAGTACTTC. This encodes CASTPGTSGSGYSETQYF.